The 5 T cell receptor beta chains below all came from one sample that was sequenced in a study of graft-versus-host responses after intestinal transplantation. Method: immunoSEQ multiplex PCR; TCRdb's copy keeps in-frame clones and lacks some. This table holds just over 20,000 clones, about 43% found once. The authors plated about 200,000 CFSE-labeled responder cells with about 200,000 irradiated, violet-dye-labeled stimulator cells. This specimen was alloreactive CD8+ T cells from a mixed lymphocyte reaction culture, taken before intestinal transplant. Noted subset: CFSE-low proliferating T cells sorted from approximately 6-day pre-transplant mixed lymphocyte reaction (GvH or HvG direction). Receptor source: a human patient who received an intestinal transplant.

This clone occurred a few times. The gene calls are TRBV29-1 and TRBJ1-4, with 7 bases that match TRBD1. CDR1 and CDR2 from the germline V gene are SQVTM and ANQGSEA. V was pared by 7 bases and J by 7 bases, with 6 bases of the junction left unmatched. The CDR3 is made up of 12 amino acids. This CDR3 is CSAGGDSEKLFF. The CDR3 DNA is TGCAGCGCGGGGGGGGACAGTGAAAAACTGTTTTTT.

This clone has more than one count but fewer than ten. The CDR3 loop reads CASSYRDRGLQPQHF. For the CDR3, the DNA is TGTGCCAGCAGCTACCGGGACAGGGGGCTTCAGCCCCAGCATTTT. The chain is built from TRBV5-8 and TRBJ1-5, with 12 bases aligning to TRBD1. The germline V gene encodes CDR1 SGHTS and CDR2 YDEGEE. The CDR3 is made up of 15 amino acids. The junction had 4 bases not matched to a gene; V was cut back by 3 bases and J by 6 bases.

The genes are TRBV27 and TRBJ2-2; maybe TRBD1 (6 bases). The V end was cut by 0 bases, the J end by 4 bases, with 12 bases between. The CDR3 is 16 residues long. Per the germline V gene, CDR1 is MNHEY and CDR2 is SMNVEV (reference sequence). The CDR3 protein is CASSLSGTPTTGELFF. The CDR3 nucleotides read TGTGCCAGCAGTTTATCTGGGACACCGACCACCGGGGAGCTGTTTTTT.

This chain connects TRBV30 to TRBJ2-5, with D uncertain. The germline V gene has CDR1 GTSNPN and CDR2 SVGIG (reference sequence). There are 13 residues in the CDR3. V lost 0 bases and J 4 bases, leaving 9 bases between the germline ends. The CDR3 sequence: CAWSVLVGETQYF. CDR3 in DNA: TGTGCCTGGAGTGTACTTGTCGGAGAGACCCAGTACTTC.

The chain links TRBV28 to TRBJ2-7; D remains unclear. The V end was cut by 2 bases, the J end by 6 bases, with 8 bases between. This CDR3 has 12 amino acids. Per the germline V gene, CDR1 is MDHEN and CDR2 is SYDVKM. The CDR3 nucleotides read TGTGCCAGCAGTTTAGGGCAACGCGAGCAGTACTTC. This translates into CASSLGQREQYF.